The clone carrying this TCR beta chain was observed a few times. The antigen remains unidentified. Trimming at V came to 1 base and at J to 4 bases, leaving 11 bases not matched to a gene. The CDR3 consists of 17 residues. CDR1 is SGHTA, CDR2 FQGNSA, per germline. The data derive from a study of T cells after yellow fever vaccination. The study's findings and limits: The booster saw the reappearance of most primary-vaccination clones (around 95% CD4, around 88% CD8).

MiXCR, run by TCRdb on the 5' RACE reads, gives a single entry per CDR3 protein. The data contain just under 600,000 distinct CDR3 sequences, about 13% of them singletons. The origin of this receptor is a man between 25 and 39 years old who received the YFV17D yellow fever vaccine. Sample: PBMCs, taken on the day of the yellow fever booster vaccination. J is TRBJ2-3 and V is TRBV7-2; 7 bases align to TRBD2. CDR3 sequence (DNA): TGTGCCAGCAGCTTAGGGAGTCCGGGGGGACGGGCAGATACGCAGTATTTT. This codes for CASSLGSPGGRADTQYF. The entire variable domain, with the rest obtained from reference TRBV7-2 and TRBJ2-3, is as follows: GAGVSQSPSNKVTEKGKDVELRCDPISGHTALYWYRQSLGQGLEFLIYFQGNSAPDKSGLPSDRFSAERTGGSVSTLTIQRTQQEDSAVYLCASSLGSPGGRADTQYFGPGTRLTVL.